These 12 T cell receptor beta chains were sequenced from one sample in a study of T and B cells in COVID-19 patients. From blood, roughly 220-550 ng of genomic DNA served as TRB template. BIOMED2 TRB-A/B primer pools were used in multiplex TRB PCR. Using its own MiXCR run on the multiplex PCR reads, TCRdb lists one record per CDR3 protein. The table records under 6,000 distinct CDR3 sequences, 20% to 30% of them present only once. Sequenced sample: blood. The origin of the receptors is a human donor with active COVID-19.

Relative to its sample, this clonotype is large. The chain employs TRBV19 and TRBJ2-6; tentatively, D is TRBD1 (5 bases). The CDR3 has 15 residues. Germline-derived CDR1 and CDR2 are LNHDA and SQIVND (reference sequence). V was clipped by 5 bases and J by 0 bases, with 8 bases between them. The CDR3: CASSPGFSGANVLTF. The CDR3 region has the DNA TGTGCCAGTAGTCCAGGGTTCTCTGGGGCCAACGTCCTGACTTTC.

In regard to this clonotype: A read error is possible here, since a much larger clone lies one base away. The J gene is TRBJ1-1, the V gene TRBV6-5, with D hard to call. CDR1 and CDR2 (germline): MNHEY, SVGAGI. The CDR3 is 14 residues long. CDR3 bases: TGTGCCAGCAGTTACTCGGGCACGAACACTAAAGCTTTCTTT. Its protein is CASSYSGTNTKAFF.

The chain combines TRBV7-9 with TRBJ2-2; 11 nucleotides match TRBD2. Per germline, CDR1 SEHNR and CDR2 FQNEAQ (reference sequence). The CDR3 spans 16 residues. Germline trimming cut 3 bases from V and 4 bases from J; bases unmatched to any gene: 4. This CDR3 is CASSLGLAEVTGELFF. CDR3 sequence (DNA): TGTGCCAGCAGCTTGGGACTAGCGGAGGTCACCGGGGAGCTGTTTTTT. Filled out from reference TRBV7-9 and TRBJ2-2, the complete variable domain reads DTGVSQNPRHKITKRGQNVTFRCDPISEHNRLYWYRQTLGQGPEFLTYFQNEAQLEKSRLLSDRFSAERPKGSFSTLEIQRTEQGDSAMYLCASSLGLAEVTGELFFGEGSRLTVL.

This chain connects TRBV30 to TRBJ2-7, with 9 bases that match TRBD1. Trimming cost V 1 base and J 2 bases; bases outside gene matches: 0. CDR1 is GTSNPN, CDR2 SVGIG, per germline (reference sequence). The CDR3 has 13 amino acids. The DNA of the CDR3 is TGTGCCTGGAGTGGACAGGGGGCCTACGAGCAGTACTTC. This sequence encodes CAWSGQGAYEQYF. Based on the CDR3 plus reference TRBV30 and TRBJ2-7, the full variable domain is SQTIHQWPATLVQPVGSPLSLECTVEGTSNPNLYWYRQAAGRGLQLLFYSVGIGQISSEVPQNLSASRPQDRQFILSSKKLLLSDSGFYLCAWSGQGAYEQYFGPGTRLTVT.

This clonotype appeared a few times. The rearrangement uses TRBV5-1 and TRBJ1-2; no clear D gene. Trimming cost V 4 bases and J 2 bases, with 12 bases left between them. This CDR3 contains 14 residues. CDR1 is SGHRS, CDR2 YFSETQ, per germline. The CDR3 nucleotides read TGCGCCAGCAGCATTCACGAGGCGAACTATGGCTACACCTTC. This encodes CASSIHEANYGYTF.

This clonotype has only a few counts. The chain combines TRBV5-6 with TRBJ1-5; 9 bases fit TRBD1. After removal of 4 bases from V and 7 bases from J, the junction contained 6 bases not matched to a gene. Germline lookup yields CDR1 SGHDT and CDR2 YYEEEE. The CDR3 has 14 amino acids. The CDR3 sequence: CASSRDRVGQPQHF. The CDR3 DNA reads as TGTGCCAGCAGCAGGGACAGGGTAGGGCAGCCCCAGCATTTT.

By frequency in the sample, this clonotype is medium-sized. CDR3 sequence: CASSVSFYYGYTF. CDR3 coding DNA: TGTGCCAGCAGTGTTTCGTTTTACTATGGCTACACCTTC. The genes are TRBV6-1 and TRBJ1-2; unclear D gene. From germline, CDR1 is MNHNS and CDR2 SASEGT. Trimming took 4 bases from V and 3 from J, leaving 9 bases between them. CDR3 length: 13 amino acids.

This clonotype is medium-sized. In DNA, the CDR3 is TGTGCCAGCAGTGTGCCCGGGAAGCATGAGCAGTTCTTC. Amino acid sequence: CASSVPGKHEQFF. The chain combines TRBV6-2 or TRBV6-3 with TRBJ2-1; perhaps TRBD2 as D (5 bases). The CDR3 sequence is 13 residues long. With 5 bases removed from V and 8 bases from J, the gap between germline ends came to 13 bases. Germline V gives CDR1 MNHEY, CDR2 SVGEGT.

This clonotype counts as medium-sized (0.01 to 0.1%). The chain is built from TRBV6-5 and TRBJ2-3; TRBD2 is a possible D gene (6 bases). The CDR3 consists of 16 residues. CDR1 is MNHEY, CDR2 SVGAGI, per germline. V lost 6 bases and J 4 bases, leaving 20 bases between the germline ends. The CDR3, as DNA: TGTGCCAGCAGGCCTGGGGGGAAATCTCTCGCAGATACGCAGTATTTT. As protein: CASRPGGKSLADTQYF.

The chain uses TRBV7-9 and TRBJ2-4; TRBD2 might be the D (5 bases). The CDR3 has 14 residues. V was cut by 3 bases and J by 4 bases, with 10 bases left in between. Germline CDR1 is SEHNR and CDR2 is FQNEAQ (reference sequence). The chain's CDR3 is CASSFTGGKNIQYF. For the CDR3, the DNA is TGTGCCAGCAGCTTTACCGGAGGAAAAAACATTCAGTACTTC.

The chain recombines TRBV24-1 with TRBJ2-2; D unresolved. The CDR3 has 16 residues. Deletions cut 1 base from V and 5 bases from J, with 13 bases between. Germline V gene data show CDR1 as KGHDR and CDR2 as SFDVKD. CDR3 nucleotides: TGTGCCACCAGTGATTTAGGCACAGTAGGTACCGGGGAGCTGTTTTTT. As protein: CATSDLGTVGTGELFF.

Sample share makes this clonotype medium-sized. The chain recombines TRBV15 with TRBJ2-1; 14 bases line up with TRBD2. This CDR3 is built from 15 residues. Germline V gives CDR1 LNHNV, CDR2 YYDKDF (reference sequence). V dropped 0 bases and J dropped 9; count of bases not matched to a gene: 1. The CDR3 bases are TGTGCCACCAGCAGAGAGGGACTAGCGGGAGTTGAGCAGTTCTTC. Protein sequence: CATSREGLAGVEQFF. Supplemented by reference TRBV15 and TRBJ2-1, the full variable domain reads DAMVIQNPRYQVTQFGKPVTLSCSQTLNHNVMYWYQQKSSQAPKLLFHYYDKDFNNEADTPDNFQSRRPNTSFCFLDIRSPGLGDTAMYLCATSREGLAGVEQFFGPGTRLTVL.